Here is one T cell receptor (beta chain) with its context. Its antigen is unidentified. The data derive from a study of brain T cells in children with intractable seizures. The table came from immunoSEQ multiplex PCR; TCRdb's copy has only in-frame clones and leaves some out. The sample contains about 2,500 clones, approximately 83% of which appear only once. Only cases whose brain tissue showed the highest T cell transcript signatures were sequenced. Before surgery, patients took at least one anti-epileptic drug. CDR1 SGHTA and CDR2 FQGNSA come from the germline V gene. With V trimmed by 5 bases and J by 4 bases, 7 bases remained unmatched. CDR3 length equals 15 residues. Findings of the study overall: Each case's top public CDR3 resembled known HCMV, EBV or influenza A CDR3s. Clones missing pre-surgery may reflect undersampling of that blood sample.

This TCR was recovered from a boy under two years old with hemimegalencephaly and intractable seizures. The specimen was resected brain tissue, collected at surgery. The chain couples TRBV7-2 to TRBJ2-3, with 9 bases matching TRBD2. The CDR3 DNA follows: TGTGCCAGCAGCCCATTAGCGGGAGTGGCAGATACGCAGTATTTT. Its protein is CASSPLAGVADTQYF.